This T cell receptor (beta chain) was found in a study of blood T cells in healthy people across ages. Study-level results: Aged donors had fewer naive CD4+ cells and lower diversity than long-lived donors.

V lost 4 bases to trimming and J lost 5 bases, with 20 bases between them. Germline loops: CDR1 MNHNS, CDR2 SASEGT. The CDR3 sequence is 16 residues long. Healthy Caucasian individuals from Russia aged roughly 6 to 100 served as donors. PBMCs numbering at least 6.5 million were isolated per sample. This clonotype showed up many times. The target antigen is unknown. It was with a sample-barcoded 5' primer and a J-beta primer mix that a second PCR of roughly 7 to 12 cycles was run. The template-switch adaptor, which had 12 random nucleotides, put a tag on each cDNA molecule. TCRdb fed the 5' RACE reads into MiXCR, producing one record per CDR3 protein. The profile shows 730,000 or so distinct CDR3 sequences, roughly two fifths of them singletons.

The source material was blood. This chain joins TRBV6-1 and TRBJ2-5, with a possible D match to TRBD1 (7 bases). This sequence originates from an elderly man in good health. The CDR3 region has the DNA TGTGCCAGCAGTGCCCAGCCAGGGGGAGGTTGGGAGACCCAGTACTTC. Encoded protein: CASSAQPGGGWETQYF.